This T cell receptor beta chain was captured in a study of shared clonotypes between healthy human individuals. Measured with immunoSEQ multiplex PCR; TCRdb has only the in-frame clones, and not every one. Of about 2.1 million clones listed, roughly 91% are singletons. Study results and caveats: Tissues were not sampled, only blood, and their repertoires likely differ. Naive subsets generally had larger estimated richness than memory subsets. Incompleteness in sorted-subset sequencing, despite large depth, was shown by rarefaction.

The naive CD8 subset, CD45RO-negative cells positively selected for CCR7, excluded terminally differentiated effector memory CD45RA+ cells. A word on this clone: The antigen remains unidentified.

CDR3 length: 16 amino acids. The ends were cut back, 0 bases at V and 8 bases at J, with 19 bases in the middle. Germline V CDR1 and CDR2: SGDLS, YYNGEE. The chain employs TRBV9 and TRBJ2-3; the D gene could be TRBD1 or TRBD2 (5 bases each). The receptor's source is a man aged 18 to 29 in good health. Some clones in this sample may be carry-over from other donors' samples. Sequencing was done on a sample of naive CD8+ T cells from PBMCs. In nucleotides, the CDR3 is TGTGCCAGCAGCGTAGTAGGGGACCTGGGGAAGATTACGCAGTATTTT. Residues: CASSVVGDLGKITQYF.